Detailed here is one TCR beta chain. The antigen is unknown. This record belongs to a study of CD8+CD57+ T cells in acquired aplastic anemia. Study in general: Yields of DNA that came from sorted CD4+ and CD8+ cells averaged about 2.9 ug. The study's findings and limits: The study found no significant CD8+ Simpson's diversity difference between patients and controls. There were some 30 CD8+ CDR3 sequences that occurred in both patients and controls.

The germline V gene encodes CDR1 MGHDK and CDR2 SYGVNS. V was shortened by 6 bases and J by 3 bases, with 27 bases between the two germline ends. The CDR3 contains 19 residues. Template material for TCR beta VDJ and CDR3 profiling consisted of genomic DNA. TCRdb used MiXCR to reprocess the reads, holding one entry per CDR3 protein. The sample has under 350,000 distinct CDR3 sequences, about 56% seen once. Sequenced material: sorted CD4+, CD8+, or CD8+CD57+ T cells (not recorded which) from PBMCs. This rearrangement joins TRBV25-1 to TRBJ2-1; D gene uncertain. This TCR derives from a human donor with severe aplastic anemia or a healthy control (not recorded which). Written as DNA, the CDR3 is TGTGCCAGCAGCCAACTGACGGTCGGAGACCCGGAATTCTACAATGAGCAGTTCTTC. Translated, it gives CASSQLTVGDPEFYNEQFF.